These 25 T cell receptor beta chains share one sample of origin, sequenced in a study of T cells in Graves' hyperthyroidism and ophthalmopathy. RNA transcripts served as the template for amplifying TCR beta CDR3 regions. First-round RT-PCR of the TCR CDR3 relied on the HTBI primer set. TCRdb re-called the multiplex PCR reads with MiXCR, one entry per CDR3 protein. The data hold 350,000 to 400,000 distinct CDR3 sequences, with approximately 14% observed a single time. Sequenced input: blood. All receptors come from a woman aged 55 to 70 with Graves' hyperthyroidism.

The chain links TRBV6-1 to TRBJ1-5, with D hard to call. The germline V and J ends were trimmed by 6 bases and 9 bases, with 15 bases remaining between them. Germline CDR1 and CDR2: MNHNS and SASEGT. The CDR3 has 13 amino acids. The chain's CDR3 is CASRTTPAGPQHF. CDR3 nucleotide sequence: TGTGCCAGCAGGACAACACCCGCCGGGCCCCAGCATTTT.

The sample holds a few counts of this clonotype. This sequence joins TRBV5-1 and TRBJ2-3, with D unresolved. The CDR3 totals 11 residues. CDR1 is SGHRS and CDR2 is YFSETQ in the germline V gene. V lost 2 bases and J lost 5, with 3 bases in between. The CDR3 nucleotides are TGCGCCAGCAGCTTCATAGATACGCAGTATTTT. Translation gives CASSFIDTQYF.

This clonotype was detected once. J is TRBJ2-5 and V is TRBV2; D is perhaps TRBD1 or TRBD2 (6 bases each). Looked up from germline, CDR1 is SNHLY and CDR2 is FYNNEI. CDR3 length: 14 residues. Trimming pared 8 bases from V and 5 bases from J, leaving 18 bases between. As DNA, the CDR3 is TGTGCCAGCGCCACGGGGGCAGGGCGGGAGACCCAGTACTTC. Protein sequence: CASATGAGRETQYF.

As to this clonotype: Possible read error: a much larger clone is one base away. J is TRBJ2-1 and V is TRBV15; the match to TRBD2 covers 10 bases. The closer fit of TRBJ2-7 to the DNA end suggests the J call may be wrong. The CDR3 covers 15 residues. CDR1 LNHNV and CDR2 YYDKDF come from the germline V gene (reference sequence). CDR3 in DNA: TGTGCCACCAGAGGACTAGCGGCATTCTACAATGAGCAGTACTTC. Translation: CATRGLAAFYNEQYF.

This clonotype showed up many times. The rearrangement joins TRBV2 to TRBJ2-1; TRBD2 is a possible D gene (5 bases). This CDR3 has 15 residues. The germline V and J ends were trimmed by 4 bases and 6 bases, with 16 bases remaining between them. Germline CDR1 reads SNHLY; CDR2 reads FYNNEI. The CDR3 spells CASSATTGVGNEQFF. CDR3 nucleotides: TGTGCCAGCAGTGCTACCACCGGGGTTGGCAATGAGCAGTTCTTC.

V and J are TRBV25-1 and TRBJ2-1; TRBD2 agrees at 9 bases. The junction had 5 bases not matched to a gene; V was cut back by 8 bases and J by 0 bases. This CDR3 spans 15 amino acids. From germline, CDR1 is MGHDK and CDR2 SYGVNS. DNA of the CDR3: TGTGCCAGCCTTAAAGCGGGGGGCTCCTACAATGAGCAGTTCTTC. Translated, it gives CASLKAGGSYNEQFF.

The table lists this clonotype with many counts. The J gene is TRBJ1-2, the V gene TRBV27, with 11 bases lining up with TRBD1. The CDR3 totals 15 residues. CDR1 and CDR2 from the germline V gene are MNHEY and SMNVEV (reference sequence). V was clipped by 6 bases and J by 3 bases; unmatched bases: 6. The DNA for the CDR3 is TGTGCCAGCAGCACCCCGGGACAGGGGGACTATGGCTACACCTTC. Protein: CASSTPGQGDYGYTF.

Regarding this clonotype: This may come from a read error, since a much larger clone is one base off. This rearrangement joins TRBV28 to TRBJ2-5; tentatively, D is TRBD1 or TRBD2 (7 bases each). Gene TRBJ2-1 matches the end of the DNA better, so the J call may be wrong. CDR1 is MDHEN and CDR2 is SYDVKM in the germline V gene. The length of the CDR3 is 15 residues. This CDR3 reads CASSNGQVGGETQFF. DNA for the CDR3: TGTGCCAGCAGCAACGGACAGGTTGGGGGGGAGACCCAGTTCTTC.

The chain uses TRBV7-9 and TRBJ2-3; TRBD2 aligns across 13 bases. V shed 4 bases, J shed 4 bases, and the junction held 8 bases outside the gene matches. Germline V CDR1 and CDR2: SEHNR, FQNEAQ (reference sequence). This CDR3 has 17 amino acids. CDR3 nucleotide sequence: TGTGCCAGCAGCTACGGGGGGACTAGCGGGACTGCAGATACGCAGTATTTT. The encoded protein is CASSYGGTSGTADTQYF.

Note on this clonotype: A read error may explain this, as a much larger clone is one base away. The V call is TRBV7-2, the J call TRBJ2-7; TRBD2 matches 9 bases. Germline V gene data show CDR1 as SGHTA and CDR2 as FQGNSA. This CDR3 is built from 14 residues. After removal of 5 bases from V and 7 bases from J, the junction contained 9 bases not matched to a gene. CDR3 loop: CASSSSGSPQEQYF. The CDR3 DNA reads TGTGCCAGCAGCAGTAGCGGGAGCCCCCAGGAGCAGTACTTC.

The table lists this clonotype with many counts. The J gene is TRBJ2-7, the V gene TRBV13, with 9 bases fitting TRBD2. J gave up 5 bases and V 4 bases, and 12 bases lay outside the gene matches. Germline V gene lookup returns CDR1 PRHDT and CDR2 FYEKMQ (reference sequence). This CDR3 comprises 16 residues. The CDR3 here is CASSSSSAGGPHEQYF. The DNA for the CDR3 is TGTGCCAGCAGCTCCTCGTCGGCGGGAGGGCCCCACGAGCAGTACTTC.

The chain links TRBV20-1 to TRBJ2-3; possible D gene TRBD1, 6 bases. V was pared by 5 bases and J by 5 bases, with 17 bases between. The CDR3 sequence is 14 residues long. Germline V gene sequence: CDR1 DFQATT, CDR2 SNEGSKA (reference sequence). The CDR3 sequence is CSAPNRVVGDTQYF. The CDR3 bases are TGCAGTGCTCCCAACAGGGTGGTCGGAGATACGCAGTATTTT.

The chain has TRBV7-6 and TRBJ2-1; 7 nucleotides match TRBD2. The CDR3 contains 17 residues. V trimming: 1 base; J trimming: 4 bases; junction bases outside the gene matches: 10. In germline, CDR1 is SGHVS, CDR2 FNYEAQ. CDR3: CASSLGSGRMRYNEQFF. The DNA of the CDR3 is TGTGCCAGCAGCTTAGGGTCCGGGAGGATGAGGTACAATGAGCAGTTCTTC.

This clonotype was seen ten or more times. This rearrangement joins TRBV2 to TRBJ2-7, with 7 bases that match TRBD2. CDR1 is SNHLY, CDR2 FYNNEI, per germline. V shed 1 base and J 3 bases; nucleotides not matched to a gene: 12. This CDR3 spans 17 amino acids. In DNA, the CDR3 is TGTGCCAGCAGTGAAGGAAGCTTAGGAGCGGGACTCTACGAGCAGTACTTC. Residues: CASSEGSLGAGLYEQYF.

The chain joins TRBV4-1 to TRBJ2-1, with 7 bases fitting TRBD2. Trimming removed 0 bases from V and 3 bases from J; junction bases left unmatched: 5. Germline V lookup: CDR1 MGHRA, CDR2 YSYEKL. The CDR3 extends over 16 amino acids. The CDR3 is CASSQEASGFYNEQFF. DNA of the CDR3: TGCGCCAGCAGCCAAGAGGCTAGCGGATTCTACAATGAGCAGTTCTTC.

As concerns this clonotype: A clone one base away is much larger, so this may be a read error. The V and J genes are TRBV6-4 and TRBJ2-7; D possibly uses TRBD1 or TRBD2 (5 bases each). Germline lookup yields CDR1 MRHNA and CDR2 SNTAGT. This CDR3 comprises 13 residues. V gave up 8 bases and J gave up 3 bases, with 14 bases separating them. CDR3 in amino acids: CASGKTEGYEQYF. The CDR3 DNA reads TGTGCCAGCGGAAAGACAGAGGGCTACGAGCAGTACTTC.

This clonotype was seen ten or more times. An end of the junction differs from the germline gene, which may be a read error. The rearrangement links TRBV29-1 to TRBJ2-1; 7 positions match TRBD1. CDR3 length: 16 residues. The V gene's germline CDR1 is SQVTM and CDR2 ANQGSEA. The CDR3 DNA reads TGCAGGGTTGCTATCCCCAGGGGGTTTCCCCGCGATGAGCAGTTCTTC. Translating gives CRVAIPRGFPRDEQFF.

This clonotype was detected ten times or more. The chain combines TRBV3-1 with TRBJ2-3, with D possibly TRBD1 on 6 matching bases. The germline V gene has CDR1 LGHDT and CDR2 YNNKEL (reference sequence). The V gene lost 3 bases and the J gene lost 0 bases, with 13 bases spanning the gap. This CDR3 region has 16 residues. The CDR3 nucleotides are TGTGCCAGCAGCCAGCAGACAGGCTCTAGCACAGATACGCAGTATTTT. Residues: CASSQQTGSSTDTQYF.

The table lists this clonotype with many counts. The chain combines TRBV11-3 with TRBJ2-3; 9 positions agree with TRBD2. The V gene's germline CDR1 is SGHNT and CDR2 YENEEA. Trimming at V came to 4 bases and at J to 5 bases, leaving 7 bases not matched to a gene. The CDR3 covers 15 residues. Here the CDR3 reads CASSYGLARVDTQYF. The CDR3 region has the DNA TGTGCCAGCAGCTACGGACTAGCGAGAGTAGATACGCAGTATTTT.

This clonotype has at least ten counts. J is TRBJ2-5 and V is TRBV5-8; D not certain. V lost 2 bases and J lost 4, with 12 bases in between. Germline CDR1 and CDR2: SGHTS and YDEGEE. This CDR3 comprises 14 residues. DNA of the CDR3: TGTGCCAGCAGCTTCAGCCTCCCCGGAGAGACCCAGTACTTC. Its translation is CASSFSLPGETQYF.

This clonotype was recorded many times. CDR3 protein: CSAHPTVDLIDNEQFF. The CDR3, as DNA: TGCAGTGCTCACCCGACGGTAGACCTAATCGACAATGAGCAGTTCTTC. This rearrangement joins TRBV20-1 to TRBJ2-1; D gene unclear. This CDR3 contains 16 residues. V shed 5 bases and J shed 5 bases, with 22 bases lying between them. Germline V lookup: CDR1 DFQATT, CDR2 SNEGSKA (reference sequence).

A word on this clonotype: It is likely a read error, because the conserved phenylalanine at the end of the CDR3 is missing. The chain links TRBV27 to TRBJ2-7, with a possible D match to TRBD2 (5 bases). V was shortened by 7 bases and J by 3 bases, with 16 bases between the two germline ends. The CDR3 sequence is 14 residues long. Germline V gene data show CDR1 as MNHEY and CDR2 as SMNVEV (reference sequence). CDR3 bases: TGTGCCAGCACTCTAGAGGGCATGGGCTACGAGCAGTACCTC. This translates into CASTLEGMGYEQYL.

The chain employs TRBV7-3 and TRBJ2-1; 7 bases map to TRBD2. Trimming removed 4 bases from V and 9 bases from J; junction bases left unmatched: 6. This CDR3 is 13 amino acids long. Per the germline V gene, CDR1 is SGHTA and CDR2 is FQGTGA. The CDR3 nucleotides read TGTGCCAGCAGCTCCTCGTTAGCGGGTGAGCAGTTCTTC. It codes for CASSSSLAGEQFF.

The chain has TRBV13 and TRBJ2-2, with D perhaps matching TRBD1 (5 bases). The CDR3 loop spans 14 amino acids. Between the trimmed V and J ends, which lost 2 bases and 7 bases, there was a span of 11 bases. Looked up from germline, CDR1 is PRHDT and CDR2 is FYEKMQ (reference sequence). The CDR3, as DNA: TGTGCCAGCAGCTTACGGCAGGGCGGCGGGGAGCTGTTTTTT. Its protein is CASSLRQGGGELFF.

This clonotype was observed a handful of times. The chain uses TRBV6-2 or TRBV6-3 and TRBJ2-4; perhaps TRBD2 as D (5 bases). The V gene's germline CDR1 is MNHEY and CDR2 SVGEGT. This CDR3 spans 16 amino acids. V gave up 7 bases and J gave up 0 bases, with 16 bases separating them. CDR3 sequence (DNA): TGTGCCAGCACCTGGAGTGCGGGCCTAGCCAAAAACATTCAGTACTTC. Amino acid sequence: CASTWSAGLAKNIQYF.